The rows below give T cell receptor beta chains drawn from one sample of a study of radiation and T cells in renal cell carcinoma. Assay used: immunoSEQ multiplex PCR; TCRdb lists only in-frame clones, some missing. The table has roughly 150,000 clones, roughly 87% seen once. Sequenced material: blood, taken from a patient whose treatment included radiotherapy and nephrectomy. The receptor source for this set is a woman in her fifties or sixties with renal cell carcinoma. Both conserved end residues are part of each CDR3. A D gene is named only where the DNA matches it firmly. Clone sizes are given selectively: once, few, many, or a class where the clone is expanded.

v_call,j_call,clone_size,d_call,cdr3_nt,cdr3_aa
TRBV11-2,TRBJ2-1,-,-,TGTGCCAGCAGCTTAGGCGCCGGGGAGCAGTTCTTC,CASSLGAGEQFF
TRBV6-6,TRBJ2-1,-,TRBD2,TGTGCCAGCAGTTACGGGGGGGAGCGGGGAACTGATGAGCAGTTCTTC,CASSYGGERGTDEQFF
TRBV19,TRBJ1-2,few,-,TGTGCCAGTAGTCCCCAAAGGACAAGCTATGGCTACACCTTC,CASSPQRTSYGYTF
TRBV5-5,TRBJ2-6,-,-,TGTGCCAGCAGGGACTTACCAGGGTCTGGGGCCAACGTCCTGACTTTC,CASRDLPGSGANVLTF
TRBV4-3,TRBJ2-2,-,TRBD1,TGCGCCAGCAGCGGGGACAGGGTGAACACCGGGGAGCTGTTTTTT,CASSGDRVNTGELFF
TRBV5-1,TRBJ1-2,-,-,TGCGCCAGCAGCTTGGTTGCCCGGTGGGGCTACACCTTC,CASSLVARWGYTF
TRBV19,TRBJ2-5,-,-,TGTGCCAGTAGTTCTTTTAAGTTACGGGAGACCCAGTACTTC,CASSSFKLRETQYF
TRBV18,TRBJ2-7,-,TRBD2,TGTGCCAGCTCACCGTTAGCGGGAACCTACGAGCAGTACTTC,CASSPLAGTYEQYF
TRBV7-2,TRBJ1-2,-,TRBD1,TGTGCCAGCAGCCTATGGGGGGACAGGGACGATGGCTACACCTTC,CASSLWGDRDDGYTF
TRBV7-2,TRBJ1-3,once,-,TGTGCCAGCAGCTTATATGCCCCGACCTCTGGAAACACCATATATTTT,CASSLYAPTSGNTIYF
TRBV13,TRBJ2-3,-,-,TGTGCCAGCAGTTCGGGAATCCAAAAAGGGACAGATACGCAGTATTTT,CASSSGIQKGTDTQYF
TRBV7-6,TRBJ1-5,-,-,TGTGCCAGCAGCCCTCAGGGAGGCAATCAGCCCCAGCATTTT,CASSPQGGNQPQHF
TRBV2,TRBJ1-5,-,-,TGTGCCAGCAGTTGGACGGTGGATCAGCCCCAGCATTTT,CASSWTVDQPQHF
TRBV4-1,TRBJ1-2,-,-,TGCGCCAGCAGCCAAGAACTGGCAGTCTATGGCTACACCTTC,CASSQELAVYGYTF
TRBV9,TRBJ2-7,-,-,TGTGCCAGCAGCGTAGGGGCAGGGCTCCCCTACGAGCAGTACTTC,CASSVGAGLPYEQYF
TRBV19,TRBJ1-2,-,TRBD1,TGTGCCAGTCATCCAGGGGGCGGAGGCTACACCTTC,CASHPGGGGYTF
TRBV9,TRBJ1-2,-,-,TGTGCCAGCAGCTCCCTCGCCGGGCGGGGACTTCACTATGGCTACACCTTC,CASSSLAGRGLHYGYTF
TRBV7-8,TRBJ1-3,-,-,TGTGCCAGCAGCTTAATGGGCTCTGGAAACACCATATATTTT,CASSLMGSGNTIYF
TRBV14,TRBJ1-5,-,-,TGTGCCAGCAGCCCCCGCGGAGGCCTCAATCAGCCCCAGCATTTT,CASSPRGGLNQPQHF
TRBV7-2,TRBJ1-2,-,-,TGTGCCAGCAGGTCTCTCGGGGGGGGTGGCTACACCTTC,CASRSLGGGGYTF
TRBV6-6,TRBJ1-4,-,-,TGTGCCAGCAGTTACGAGGTTTACGGTGAAAAACTGTTTTTT,CASSYEVYGEKLFF
TRBV7-2,TRBJ2-1,-,TRBD2,TGTGCCAGCAGCTTAGGGCTAGCGGTAGGGGATGAGCAGTTCTTC,CASSLGLAVGDEQFF
TRBV7-9,TRBJ1-1,-,-,TGTGCCAGCAGCTCACTAATGAACACTGAAGCTTTCTTT,CASSSLMNTEAFF
TRBV10-3,TRBJ2-3,-,TRBD1,TGTGCCATCAGTGACACGGGACAGCTCACAGATACGCAGTATTTT,CAISDTGQLTDTQYF
TRBV19,TRBJ1-1,once,-,TGTGCCAGTAGTAAACGGACAGTTTCGGTCACTGAAGCTTTCTTT,CASSKRTVSVTEAFF
TRBV13,TRBJ2-7,-,TRBD1,TGTGCCAGCAGCCATTCTGGGACAGGGGGTTCCTACGAGCAGTACTTC,CASSHSGTGGSYEQYF
TRBV18,TRBJ2-7,-,TRBD2,TGTGCCAGCTCACGCGGGACTAGCCCTGTTAACGAGCAGTACTTC,CASSRGTSPVNEQYF
TRBV14,TRBJ2-5,once,TRBD2,TGTGCCAGCAGCCAAGTCATTAGCGGGTTTAAAGAGACCCAGTACTTC,CASSQVISGFKETQYF
TRBV5-8,TRBJ2-3,-,-,TGTGCCAGCAGCACCGGGCGTCTGCCGGGGCCAGATACGCAGTATTTT,CASSTGRLPGPDTQYF
TRBV7-3,TRBJ1-2,-,TRBD1,TGTGCCAGCAGCTTAGAAGGTGGACAGGGTTATGGCTACACCTTC,CASSLEGGQGYGYTF
TRBV7-2,TRBJ2-1,once,-,TGTGCCAGCAGCTTTTTAGGGAGGAGGTACAATGAGCAGTTCTTC,CASSFLGRRYNEQFF
TRBV7-2,TRBJ2-1,-,TRBD1,TGTGCCAGCAGCCCCCCGGGACAGGGGGCTAATGAGCAGTTCTTC,CASSPPGQGANEQFF
TRBV25-1,TRBJ1-2,-,TRBD1,TGTGCCAGCAGCTATCGGCAGGGGGCTAGGGGCTACACCTTC,CASSYRQGARGYTF
TRBV4-1,TRBJ1-4,few,-,TGCGCCAGCAGCCAAGATCCCCGCAATGAAAAACTGTTTTTT,CASSQDPRNEKLFF
TRBV12-5,TRBJ2-1,-,-,TGTGCTAGTGGTCCAGGGGTCAATGAGCAGTTCTTC,CASGPGVNEQFF
TRBV18,TRBJ2-7,-,-,TGTGCCAGCTCACCCGGGGCAACCTCCGTGCGGGAGCAGTACTTC,CASSPGATSVREQYF
TRBV5-4,TRBJ1-2,-,TRBD1,TGTGCCAGCAGCCTACCATTTACAGGGGAATATGGCTACACCTTC,CASSLPFTGEYGYTF
TRBV15,TRBJ2-1,-,-,TGTGCCACCGCTCGGGCGGGGAGCTCCTACAATGAGCAGTTCTTC,CATARAGSSYNEQFF
TRBV9,TRBJ2-7,-,-,TGTGCCAGCAGCGTAGGCTACGAGCAGTACTTC,CASSVGYEQYF